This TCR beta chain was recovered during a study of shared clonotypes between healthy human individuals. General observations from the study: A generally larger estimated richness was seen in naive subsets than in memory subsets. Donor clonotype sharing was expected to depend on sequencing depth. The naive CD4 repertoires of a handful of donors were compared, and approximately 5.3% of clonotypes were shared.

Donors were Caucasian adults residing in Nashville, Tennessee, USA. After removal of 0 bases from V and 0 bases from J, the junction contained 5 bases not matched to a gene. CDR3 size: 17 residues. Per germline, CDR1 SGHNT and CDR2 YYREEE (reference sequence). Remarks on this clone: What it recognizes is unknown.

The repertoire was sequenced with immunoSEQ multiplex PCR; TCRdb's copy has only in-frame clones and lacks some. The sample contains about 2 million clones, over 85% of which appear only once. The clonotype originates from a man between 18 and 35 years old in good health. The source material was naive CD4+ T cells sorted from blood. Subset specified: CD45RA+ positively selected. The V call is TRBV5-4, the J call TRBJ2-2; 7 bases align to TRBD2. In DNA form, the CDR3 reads TGTGCCAGCAGCTTGGTAGCTAGCGGCCCGAACACCGGGGAGCTGTTTTTT. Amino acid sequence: CASSLVASGPNTGELFF.